These 27 T cell receptor beta chains were sequenced from one sample in a study of early T cells in non-severe SARS-CoV-2 infection. Via MiXCR, TCRdb re-called the 5' RACE reads, giving one row per CDR3 protein. The data contain 35,000 to 45,000 distinct CDR3 sequences, 7.9% of them seen just once; the ten biggest clones take up roughly 12%. The material sequenced was whole blood, taken at baseline. These receptors came from an adult who was a healthcare worker with PCR-confirmed SARS-CoV-2 infection or an uninfected control (not recorded which).

This chain's CDR3 is CASSDLNSNEQFF. Written as DNA, the CDR3 is TGTGCCAGCAGTGATCTGAACTCCAATGAGCAGTTCTTC. The chain uses TRBV2 and TRBJ2-1; D call uncertain. This CDR3 has 13 amino acids. V was cut by 3 bases and J by 6 bases, with 9 bases left in between. The germline V gene encodes CDR1 SNHLY and CDR2 FYNNEI.

This clonotype was observed many times. The chain links TRBV3-1 to TRBJ2-3; the D gene could be TRBD1 or TRBD2 (5 bases each). The germline V gene encodes CDR1 LGHDT and CDR2 YNNKEL (reference sequence). Between the trimmed V and J ends, which lost 7 bases and 5 bases, there was a span of 16 bases. The CDR3 runs to 14 residues. The DNA of the CDR3 is TGTGCCAGCATGGAGGCAGGGATAGGAGATACGCAGTATTTT. The encoded protein is CASMEAGIGDTQYF.

This clonotype was seen a handful of times. The chain couples TRBV3-1 to TRBJ2-6; TRBD1 is a possible D gene (6 bases). Between the trimmed V and J ends, which lost 0 bases and 1 base, there was a span of 16 bases. The CDR3 totals 19 residues. Germline V lookup: CDR1 LGHDT, CDR2 YNNKEL (reference sequence). DNA for the CDR3: TGTGCCAGCAGCCAAGATCCTCCAGGGGATTTGTCTGGGGCCAACGTCCTGACTTTC. This codes for CASSQDPPGDLSGANVLTF.

This clonotype was counted many times. The chain couples TRBV12-3 or TRBV12-4 to TRBJ2-5; 8 bases are a match to TRBD1. V shed 6 bases and J 4 bases; nucleotides not matched to a gene: 7. CDR3 length: 14 amino acids. CDR3 coding DNA: TGTGCCAGCAGCTCGGACAGGGTGGGAGAGACCCAGTACTTC. Protein: CASSSDRVGETQYF.

This clonotype was recorded many times. DNA of the CDR3: TGTGCCAGCAGCTCCCCTCGGTTTGGGGGGGCCGACGAGCAGTACTTC. This encodes CASSSPRFGGADEQYF. This chain connects TRBV7-2 to TRBJ2-7; weak D call: TRBD2 (7 bases). Germline V lookup: CDR1 SGHTA, CDR2 FQGNSA. Trimming took off 4 bases at V and 5 bases at J, with 21 bases between the two ends. The CDR3 is made up of 16 amino acids.

This clonotype was seen only a few times. CDR3 residues: CASSEGVAWGREETQYF. The CDR3 DNA reads TGTGCCAGCAGTGAAGGAGTTGCGTGGGGGCGTGAAGAGACCCAGTACTTC. J is TRBJ2-5 and V is TRBV6-1; TRBD1 might be the D (6 bases). The V gene's germline CDR1 is MNHNS and CDR2 SASEGT. With 1 base removed from V and 3 bases from J, the gap between germline ends came to 18 bases. This CDR3 region has 17 residues.

This clonotype was seen a handful of times. The chain carries TRBV11-2 and TRBJ1-3; 8 positions agree with TRBD1. CDR1 is SGHAT, CDR2 FQNNGV, per germline. J was trimmed by 6 bases and V by 5 bases; bases with no gene match: 6. This CDR3 is 14 amino acids long. The CDR3 DNA is TGTGCCAGCAGCCAACAGGGGGGTACAAACACCATATATTTT. It specifies CASSQQGGTNTIYF. Using reference TRBV11-2 and TRBJ1-3 for the parts outside the CDR3, the full variable domain is EAGVAQSPRYKIIEKRQSVAFWCNPISGHATLYWYQQILGQGPKLLIQFQNNGVVDDSQLPKDRFSAERLKGVDSTLKIQPAKLEDSAVYLCASSQQGGTNTIYFGEGSWLTVV.

This clonotype was counted only a few times. The chain couples TRBV20-1 to TRBJ2-5; a possible D gene is TRBD2 (6 bases). This CDR3 is built from 13 residues. Deletions cut 6 bases from V and 1 base from J, with 12 bases between. Germline lookup yields CDR1 DFQATT and CDR2 SNEGSKA (reference sequence). CDR3 nucleotides: TGCAGTGCGCCCTCCGGGAGCCAAGAGACCCAGTACTTC. The encoded protein is CSAPSGSQETQYF.

This clonotype was seen ten or more times. The chain combines TRBV29-1 with TRBJ2-1; 8 bases are shared with TRBD2. V lost 4 bases to trimming and J lost 9 bases; unmatched junction nucleotides: 11. The CDR3 has 14 residues. Germline lookup yields CDR1 SQVTM and CDR2 ANQGSEA. DNA of the CDR3: TGCAGCGTTGCGGGACCCGTCGCGGGGGGTGAGCAGTTCTTC. This gives the protein CSVAGPVAGGEQFF.

This clonotype turned up a few times. This sequence joins TRBV12-3 or TRBV12-4 and TRBJ2-7; unclear D gene. With 2 bases removed from V and 3 bases from J, the gap between germline ends came to 2 bases. The CDR3 is 11 residues long. For the CDR3, the DNA is TGTGCCAGCAGTTTAAACTACGAGCAGTACTTC. Translation: CASSLNYEQYF.

The table lists this clonotype with a few counts. The rearrangement joins TRBV20-1 to TRBJ2-7, with D perhaps matching TRBD1 or TRBD2 (5 bases each). CDR1 and CDR2 (germline): DFQATT, SNEGSKA (reference sequence). CDR3 size: 12 residues. Trimming removed 7 bases at V and 4 bases at J, with 14 bases between. This chain's CDR3 is CSVRGVAYEQYF. DNA of the CDR3: TGCAGTGTAAGAGGGGTTGCTTACGAGCAGTACTTC.

J is TRBJ1-2 and V is TRBV4-3, with TRBD1 matching 8 bases. The CDR3 covers 16 residues. CDR1 is LGHNA, CDR2 YSLEER, per germline. The V segment lost 4 bases and the J segment 3 bases; nucleotides outside the gene matches: 10. The CDR3 loop reads CASSPAVDRVDYGYTF. The CDR3 coding sequence is TGCGCCAGCAGCCCCGCTGTGGACAGGGTGGACTATGGCTACACCTTC.

This clonotype was observed many times. V is TRBV10-1 and J is TRBJ1-6; no definite D call. The V end was cut by 6 bases, the J end by 6 bases, with 12 bases between. The CDR3 is 14 residues long. The V gene's germline CDR1 is WNHNN and CDR2 SYGVQD (reference sequence). CDR3: CASSAGPVNSPLHF. Written as DNA, the CDR3 is TGCGCCAGCAGCGCCGGGCCTGTTAATTCACCCCTCCACTTT.

This clonotype was recorded a few times. The V gene is TRBV20-1, the J gene TRBJ1-1; D is possibly TRBD1 (6 bases). In germline, CDR1 is DFQATT, CDR2 SNEGSKA (reference sequence). The CDR3 runs to 13 residues. Trimming shortened V by 0 bases and J by 10 bases, and 15 bases separated the two germline ends. The DNA of the CDR3 is TGCAGTGCTAGAGACGCCAAAGGGGGGAGAGCTTTCTTT. Amino acid sequence: CSARDAKGGRAFF.

This clonotype was detected ten times or more. The rearrangement uses TRBV6-2 or TRBV6-3 and TRBJ1-1; possibly TRBD1 for D (5 bases). The CDR3 has 13 amino acids. Trimming took 7 bases from V and 1 from J, leaving 10 bases between them. Germline V gene lookup returns CDR1 MNHEY and CDR2 SVGEGT. The CDR3: CASKMTENTEAFF. The CDR3 DNA sequence: TGTGCCAGCAAAATGACAGAGAACACTGAAGCTTTCTTT.

CDR3 DNA sequence: TGTGCCAGCAGCGTTCATCCAGAGAACACTGAAGCTTTCTTT. This codes for CASSVHPENTEAFF. V is TRBV9 and J is TRBJ1-1; D is ambiguous. Per the germline V gene, CDR1 is SGDLS and CDR2 is YYNGEE. The CDR3 covers 14 residues. V was shortened by 2 bases and J by 1 base, with 9 bases between the two germline ends.

This clonotype was recorded many times. J is TRBJ1-2 and V is TRBV20-1; a weak D match, TRBD1 (6 bases). This CDR3 contains 15 residues. Trimming cost V 5 bases and J 13 bases, with 29 bases left between them. Germline V gene sequence: CDR1 DFQATT, CDR2 SNEGSKA (reference sequence). As DNA, the CDR3 is TGCAGTGCTGGGGACAACGGCGCCCAGAGCCAGCCACTCACCTTC. Encoded protein: CSAGDNGAQSQPLTF.

This clonotype has only a few counts. The gene calls are TRBV6-5 and TRBJ1-1; perhaps TRBD1 as D (5 bases). This CDR3 has 12 amino acids. Looked up from germline, CDR1 is MNHEY and CDR2 is SVGAGI. The V end was cut by 6 bases, the J end by 3 bases, with 8 bases between. The CDR3 bases are TGTGCCAGCAGCCGGGGCGACACTGAAGCTTTCTTT. This codes for CASSRGDTEAFF.

This clonotype was recorded a few times. V is TRBV10-2 and J is TRBJ2-1; D is undetermined. V lost 2 bases to trimming and J lost 4 bases, with 9 bases between them. The CDR3 is made up of 14 amino acids. Germline CDR1 WSHSY, CDR2 SAAADI. The CDR3 DNA sequence: TGCGCCAGCAGTGAGGGACGTATTTACAATGAGCAGTTCTTC. This gives the protein CASSEGRIYNEQFF.

The V gene is TRBV5-1, the J gene TRBJ1-1; D remains ambiguous. Germline-derived CDR1 and CDR2 are SGHRS and YFSETQ. CDR3 length equals 13 residues. The V end lost 6 bases, the J end lost 0 bases, and 9 bases lay between the germline ends. CDR3 DNA sequence: TGCGCCAGCAAGGAGAACTTGAACACTGAAGCTTTCTTT. It codes for CASKENLNTEAFF.

This clonotype is judged medium-sized (0.01 to 0.1%). V and J are TRBV5-1 and TRBJ2-7; TRBD1 matches 11 bases. Unmatched junction bases numbered 6, after V lost 4 bases and J lost 6 bases. Germline V gene sequence: CDR1 SGHRS, CDR2 YFSETQ. CDR3 length: 14 residues. CDR3 in amino acids: CASSDGTGGSEQYF. The CDR3 bases are TGCGCCAGCAGCGATGGGACAGGGGGGTCCGAGCAGTACTTC.

The table lists this clonotype with many counts. The V and J genes are TRBV10-3 and TRBJ2-3; D may be TRBD2 (6 bases). Trimming took off 6 bases at V and 3 bases at J, with 19 bases between the two ends. Germline V gene sequence: CDR1 ENHRY, CDR2 SYGVKD. The CDR3 contains 16 residues. CDR3 loop: CAIRGESEGWTDTQYF. The CDR3 DNA reads TGTGCCATCAGGGGGGAGTCGGAGGGCTGGACAGATACGCAGTATTTT.

The genes are TRBV12-3 or TRBV12-4 and TRBJ1-2; no clear D gene. The CDR3 is 16 residues long. Trimming pared 6 bases from V and 0 bases from J, leaving 17 bases between. The CDR3 sequence: CASSLSTGFSNYGYTF. The DNA of the CDR3 is TGTGCCAGCAGCTTGAGTACGGGTTTTTCTAACTATGGCTACACCTTC.

On this clonotype itself: A much larger clone is a single base away; this may be a read error. CDR3 sequence: CASSGGQGAYEQHF. CDR3 nucleotide sequence: TGCGCCAGCAGCGGCGGACAGGGGGCCTACGAGCAGCACTTC. The V gene is TRBV5-1, the J gene TRBJ2-7; 11 nucleotides line up with TRBD1. The CDR3 totals 14 residues. Germline V lookup: CDR1 SGHRS, CDR2 YFSETQ.

This chain joins TRBV28 and TRBJ2-1; TRBD2 matches 8 bases. The CDR3 runs 14 residues. Trimming at V came to 4 bases and at J to 6 bases, leaving 5 bases not matched to a gene. Per germline, CDR1 MDHEN and CDR2 SYDVKM. CDR3 DNA sequence: TGTGCCAGCAGTTCGGGGGGGGCGACCAATGAGCAGTTCTTC. This translates into CASSSGGATNEQFF.

A few counts support this clonotype. V gene TRBV9 combines with J gene TRBJ2-5, with D perhaps TRBD2 (6 bases). The CDR3 is 15 amino acids. V gave up 3 bases and J gave up 4 bases, with 16 bases separating them. CDR1 is SGDLS and CDR2 is YYNGEE in the germline V gene. This CDR3 is CASSEAGRGRETQYF. The CDR3 DNA reads as TGTGCCAGCAGCGAGGCGGGGCGGGGTCGAGAGACCCAGTACTTC.

This clonotype showed up many times. The chain uses TRBV7-9 and TRBJ1-2; 9 nucleotides agree with TRBD1. Germline-derived CDR1 and CDR2 are SEHNR and FQNEAQ (reference sequence). CDR3 length: 16 amino acids. V lost 3 bases, J lost 1 base, and 6 bases stayed unmatched. The CDR3 here is CASSFGGQGHNYGYTF. The CDR3 bases are TGTGCCAGCAGCTTTGGGGGACAGGGCCATAACTATGGCTACACCTTC.